This TCR beta chain appears in the sequencing data of a study of control samples from healthy donors and cancer patients. The length of the CDR3 is 12 residues. Germline CDR1 reads SGHAT; CDR2 reads FQNNGV. Between the trimmed V and J ends, which lost 6 bases and 9 bases, there was a span of 9 bases. The repertoire was sequenced with immunoSEQ multiplex PCR; TCRdb's copy has only in-frame clones and lacks some. The data hold 250,000 to 300,000 clones, with approximately 80% observed a single time. This clone occurred once. V is TRBV11-2 and J is TRBJ1-6, with D uncertain. Sequencing was done on a sample of PBMCs. This TCR was sampled from a woman aged 55 to 70 with lung cancer. For the CDR3, the DNA is TGTGCCAGCAGGGTATTGGGTTCACCCCTCCACTTT. Translated, it gives CASRVLGSPLHF.